These 27 T cell receptor beta chains came from one sample sequenced in a study of blood T cell repertoires in COVID-19. Method: immunoSEQ multiplex PCR; TCRdb's copy keeps in-frame clones and lacks some. The sample lists 120,000 to 150,000 clones; approximately 89% were seen once. Sample: peripheral blood. These receptors were obtained from a human donor in a cohort sampled during active COVID-19.

The chain has TRBV7-3 and TRBJ1-1, with a tentative D call TRBD1 (5 bases). With 6 bases removed from V and 5 bases from J, the gap between germline ends came to 13 bases. CDR1 SGHTA and CDR2 FQGTGA come from the germline V gene. The CDR3 length is 13 residues. The CDR3, as DNA: TGTGCCAGCAGAGCGACACAGGCTACTGAAGCTTTCTTT. Translation: CASRATQATEAFF.

The chain is built from TRBV7-3 and TRBJ1-6; the D is unclear. V was shortened by 1 base and J by 7 bases, with 8 bases between the two germline ends. The germline gives CDR1 SGHTA, CDR2 FQGTGA. This CDR3 spans 14 amino acids. CDR3 protein: CASSLSAANSPLHF. The DNA for the CDR3 is TGTGCCAGCAGCTTAAGCGCCGCAAATTCACCCCTCCACTTT.

The CDR3 loop is CSVGPGQGGEKLFF. DNA for the CDR3: TGCAGCGTTGGCCCGGGACAGGGCGGTGAAAAACTGTTTTTT. This chain links TRBV29-1 with TRBJ1-4; 9 positions match TRBD1. With V trimmed by 4 bases and J by 7 bases, 7 bases remained unmatched. Germline CDR1 and CDR2: SQVTM and ANQGSEA. The CDR3 runs to 14 residues.

In its sample, this clone was seen a few times. This chain connects TRBV18 to TRBJ1-6; D gene ambiguous. Trimming shortened V by 7 bases and J by 5 bases, and 9 bases separated the two germline ends. The CDR3 loop spans 13 amino acids. The germline gives CDR1 KGHSH, CDR2 LQKENI. CDR3 in DNA: TGTGCCAGCTTGGCGGGGAATAATTCACCCCTCCACTTT. Its translation is CASLAGNNSPLHF.

The J gene is TRBJ1-2, the V gene TRBV30; D possibly corresponds to TRBD1 (6 bases). The CDR3 covers 13 residues. V was trimmed by 1 base and J by 5 bases, leaving 11 bases between them. Germline V gives CDR1 GTSNPN, CDR2 SVGIG (reference sequence). This chain's CDR3 is CAWSEDSTYGYTF. CDR3 coding DNA: TGTGCCTGGAGTGAGGACAGCACGTATGGCTACACCTTC.

Remarks on this clone: The junction does not match germline at one end; this may be a read error. V usage is TRBV19 and J usage is TRBJ2-3; 8 bases map to TRBD1. The germline V gene has CDR1 LNHDA and CDR2 SQIVND (reference sequence). CDR3 length equals 15 residues. The CDR3 sequence: CASSIDRGYTDTQYF. CDR3 coding DNA: TGTGCCAGTAGCATAGACAGGGGATACACAGATACGCAGTATTTT.

V usage is TRBV4-3 and J usage is TRBJ1-3, with D possibly matching TRBD1 (5 bases). This CDR3 is 15 amino acids long. V was clipped by 4 bases and J by 1 base, with 11 bases between them. CDR1 LGHNA and CDR2 YSLEER come from the germline V gene. In DNA form, the CDR3 reads TGCGCCAGCAGCCCTTCGGGGGGGTCTGGAAACACCATATATTTT. Translated: CASSPSGGSGNTIYF.

The genes are TRBV5-5 and TRBJ1-2, with TRBD1 matching over 7 bases. Looked up from germline, CDR1 is SGHKS and CDR2 is YYEKEE (reference sequence). This CDR3 has 15 amino acids. The V gene end was trimmed by 2 bases and the J gene end by 6 bases; junction bases not matched to a gene: 10. CDR3 protein: CASSFGRGQIDGYTF. CDR3 DNA sequence: TGTGCCAGCAGCTTCGGCCGGGGACAGATAGATGGCTACACCTTC.

The chain carries TRBV14 and TRBJ2-7; 8 bases align to TRBD1. Looked up from germline, CDR1 is SGHDN and CDR2 is FVKESK. The CDR3 spans 14 residues. With 6 bases clipped from V and 5 bases from J, the junction kept 9 bases outside the gene matches. CDR3 DNA: TGTGCCAGCAGTCGACAGGGGTCGTGGAACGAGCAGTACTTC. This gives the protein CASSRQGSWNEQYF.

This clone came up once. This sequence joins TRBV5-1 and TRBJ2-2, with D possibly matching TRBD2 (7 bases). The CDR3 runs to 14 residues. The germline CDR1 and CDR2 sequences are SGHRS and YFSETQ. V dropped 4 bases and J dropped 5 bases, with 12 bases sitting between them. The CDR3 is CASSRGAGTGELFF. The CDR3 coding sequence is TGCGCCAGCAGCCGGGGGGCGGGGACCGGGGAGCTGTTTTTT.

The rearrangement uses TRBV11-2 and TRBJ1-2, with 11 bases aligning to TRBD1. The length of the CDR3 is 17 residues. The J segment lost 5 bases and the V segment lost 0 bases, leaving 8 bases of the junction unmatched. Germline V lookup: CDR1 SGHAT, CDR2 FQNNGV. For the CDR3, the DNA is TGTGCCAGCAGCTTAGATCCTGGACAGGGGGCGCGATATGGCTACACCTTC. It translates to CASSLDPGQGARYGYTF.

The V and J genes are TRBV7-9 and TRBJ1-3; 8 positions match TRBD1. Germline trimming cut 1 base from V and 3 bases from J; bases unmatched to any gene: 8. The CDR3 is made up of 17 amino acids. Germline values: CDR1 SEHNR, CDR2 FQNEAQ (reference sequence). This chain's CDR3 is CASSLVSDRGDGNTIYF. CDR3 sequence (DNA): TGTGCCAGCAGCTTAGTATCCGACAGGGGAGATGGAAACACCATATATTTT.

This clone appeared once. The chain is built from TRBV7-2 and TRBJ1-1; 9 positions agree with TRBD1. V lost 5 bases to trimming and J lost 3 bases; unmatched junction nucleotides: 7. The germline V gene has CDR1 SGHTA and CDR2 FQGNSA. The CDR3 sequence is 15 residues long. The CDR3: CASSPRTGADTEAFF. For the CDR3, the DNA is TGTGCCAGCAGCCCTAGGACAGGGGCTGACACTGAAGCTTTCTTT.

J is TRBJ1-2 and V is TRBV2, with D perhaps TRBD1 (5 bases). Germline V gene sequence: CDR1 SNHLY, CDR2 FYNNEI. Trimming took off 5 bases at V and 5 bases at J, with 18 bases between the two ends. This CDR3 region has 15 residues. The CDR3: CASSLETAGGYGYTF. The CDR3 DNA follows: TGTGCCAGCAGTCTTGAGACAGCCGGGGGATATGGCTACACCTTC.

This rearrangement joins TRBV6-5 to TRBJ1-5; tentatively, D is TRBD1 (5 bases). Germline lookup yields CDR1 MNHEY and CDR2 SVGAGI. Between the trimmed V and J ends, which lost 5 bases and 5 bases, there was a span of 13 bases. The CDR3 loop spans 14 amino acids. CDR3 amino acids: CASSTPGGDQPQHF. CDR3 in DNA: TGTGCCAGCAGTACTCCGGGGGGGGATCAGCCCCAGCATTTT.

The table lists this clone with a count of one. The J gene is TRBJ2-3, the V gene TRBV4-3, with TRBD2 matching over 8 bases. V was pared by 3 bases and J by 2 bases, with 4 bases of the junction left unmatched. Germline V gene lookup returns CDR1 LGHNA and CDR2 YSLEER. The CDR3 is 15 residues long. CDR3 bases: TGCGCCAGCAGCCACTCACTAGCGGCCACAGATACGCAGTATTTT. Its protein is CASSHSLAATDTQYF.

This chain uses TRBV29-1 with TRBJ2-2; 9 bases agree with TRBD2. This CDR3 comprises 13 residues. From germline, CDR1 is SQVTM and CDR2 ANQGSEA. The junction had 5 bases not matched to a gene; V was cut back by 6 bases and J by 6 bases. CDR3 sequence reads: CSVAGLAAGELFF. CDR3 DNA: TGCAGCGTAGCGGGACTAGCCGCCGGGGAGCTGTTTTTT.

The chain is built from TRBV5-6 and TRBJ1-4; D is possibly TRBD1 (6 bases). Germline CDR1 is SGHDT and CDR2 is YYEEEE. V was shortened by 0 bases and J by 4 bases, with 16 bases between the two germline ends. The CDR3 consists of 17 residues. CDR3 DNA: TGTGCCAGCAGCTTGGTGGGAACGGGACACGTTAATGAAAAACTGTTTTTT. This encodes CASSLVGTGHVNEKLFF.

This clone was detected once. The chain is built from TRBV25-1 and TRBJ2-7; 9 bases are a match to TRBD1. The trim removed 8 bases at V and 7 bases at J, leaving 9 bases unmatched. Germline values: CDR1 MGHDK, CDR2 SYGVNS. The CDR3 is made up of 13 amino acids. The CDR3 loop is CASGDRVMGEQYF. CDR3 nucleotide sequence: TGTGCCAGCGGGGACAGGGTTATGGGGGAGCAGTACTTC.

This clone has more than one count but fewer than ten. The chain uses TRBV7-3 and TRBJ2-3, with 13 positions matching TRBD2. V dropped 4 bases and J dropped 3; count of bases not matched to a gene: 13. This CDR3 region has 19 residues. Germline V CDR1 and CDR2: SGHTA, FQGTGA. CDR3 sequence reads: CASSSQALGLAGETDTQYF. The CDR3 DNA reads as TGTGCCAGCAGCTCCCAAGCCCTCGGACTAGCGGGGGAAACAGATACGCAGTATTTT.

The chain is built from TRBV20-1 and TRBJ1-2; D remains ambiguous. Germline loops: CDR1 DFQATT, CDR2 SNEGSKA (reference sequence). V lost 6 bases and J 7 bases, leaving 9 bases between the germline ends. The CDR3 totals 10 residues. CDR3 in amino acids: CSAMLSGYTF. The CDR3 DNA reads TGCAGTGCCATGCTTAGTGGCTACACCTTC.

The chain is built from TRBV5-4 and TRBJ1-2; D possibly corresponds to TRBD1 (6 bases). V lost 4 bases to trimming and J lost 4 bases, with 11 bases between them. This CDR3 is built from 13 residues. The germline CDR1 and CDR2 sequences are SGHNT and YYREEE (reference sequence). DNA for the CDR3: TGTGCCAGCAGCCAGACAGGCCTCTATGGCTACACCTTC. Translating gives CASSQTGLYGYTF.

The V call is TRBV27, the J call TRBJ1-1, with 8 bases fitting TRBD1. CDR3 length: 15 residues. Germline V lookup: CDR1 MNHEY, CDR2 SMNVEV (reference sequence). J gave up 4 bases and V 8 bases, and 12 bases lay outside the gene matches. Here the CDR3 DNA reads TGTGCCAGCCGATCTCAGGGGGCGCTTCTCACTGAAGCTTTCTTT. The encoded protein is CASRSQGALLTEAFF.

This clone was recorded a few times. The gene calls are TRBV11-1 and TRBJ1-6; 7 positions agree with TRBD1. Germline V gene sequence: CDR1 SGHAT, CDR2 FQDESV (reference sequence). The CDR3 spans 16 residues. V was clipped by 5 bases and J by 0 bases; unmatched bases: 4. The CDR3 here is CASSKTGSSYNSPLHF. As DNA, the CDR3 is TGTGCCAGCAGCAAGACAGGGAGCTCCTATAATTCACCCCTCCACTTT.

The chain combines TRBV5-8 with TRBJ1-6; TRBD1 might be the D (5 bases). V dropped 1 base and J dropped 8 bases, with 10 bases sitting between them. This CDR3 has 14 residues. The germline gives CDR1 SGHTS, CDR2 YDEGEE. The CDR3 sequence: CASSLRGRHSPLHF. The CDR3, as DNA: TGTGCCAGCAGCTTGAGGGGCAGGCATTCACCCCTCCACTTT.

In its sample, this clone was seen a few times. The chain combines TRBV4-1 with TRBJ1-6; TRBD1 aligns across 7 bases. This CDR3 comprises 14 residues. Germline V gene sequence: CDR1 MGHRA, CDR2 YSYEKL. Germline trimming cut 5 bases from V and 7 bases from J; bases unmatched to any gene: 5. The CDR3 nucleotides read TGCGCCAGCAGCTACCGGGACAGAAATTCACCCCTCCACTTT. Protein product: CASSYRDRNSPLHF.

The chain is built from TRBV7-9 and TRBJ2-7, with D perhaps TRBD1 (6 bases). V was shortened by 5 bases and J by 5 bases, with 10 bases between the two germline ends. This CDR3 contains 12 residues. Germline V gene data show CDR1 as SEHNR and CDR2 as FQNEAQ (reference sequence). CDR3 nucleotides: TGTGCCAGCAGCACAGGGTCCCACGAGCAGTACTTC. It is translated as CASSTGSHEQYF.